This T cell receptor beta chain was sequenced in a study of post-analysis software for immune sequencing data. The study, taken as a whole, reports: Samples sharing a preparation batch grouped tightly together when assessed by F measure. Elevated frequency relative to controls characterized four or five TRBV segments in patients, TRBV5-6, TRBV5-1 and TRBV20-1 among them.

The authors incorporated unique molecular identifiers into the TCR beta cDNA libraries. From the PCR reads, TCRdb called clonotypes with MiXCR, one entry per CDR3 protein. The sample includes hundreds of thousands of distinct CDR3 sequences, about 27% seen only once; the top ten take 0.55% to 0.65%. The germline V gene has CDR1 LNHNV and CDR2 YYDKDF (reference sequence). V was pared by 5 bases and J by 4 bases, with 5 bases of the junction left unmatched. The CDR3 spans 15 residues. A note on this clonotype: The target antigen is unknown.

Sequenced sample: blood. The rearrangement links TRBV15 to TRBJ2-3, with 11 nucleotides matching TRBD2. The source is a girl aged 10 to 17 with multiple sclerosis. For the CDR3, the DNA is TGTGCCACCAGCCGCGGACTAGCGGGCTCAGATACGCAGTATTTT. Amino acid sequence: CATSRGLAGSDTQYF. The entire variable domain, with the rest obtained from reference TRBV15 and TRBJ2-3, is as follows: DAMVIQNPRYQVTQFGKPVTLSCSQTLNHNVMYWYQQKSSQAPKLLFHYYDKDFNNEADTPDNFQSRRPNTSFCFLDIRSPGLGDTAMYLCATSRGLAGSDTQYFGPGTRLTVL.